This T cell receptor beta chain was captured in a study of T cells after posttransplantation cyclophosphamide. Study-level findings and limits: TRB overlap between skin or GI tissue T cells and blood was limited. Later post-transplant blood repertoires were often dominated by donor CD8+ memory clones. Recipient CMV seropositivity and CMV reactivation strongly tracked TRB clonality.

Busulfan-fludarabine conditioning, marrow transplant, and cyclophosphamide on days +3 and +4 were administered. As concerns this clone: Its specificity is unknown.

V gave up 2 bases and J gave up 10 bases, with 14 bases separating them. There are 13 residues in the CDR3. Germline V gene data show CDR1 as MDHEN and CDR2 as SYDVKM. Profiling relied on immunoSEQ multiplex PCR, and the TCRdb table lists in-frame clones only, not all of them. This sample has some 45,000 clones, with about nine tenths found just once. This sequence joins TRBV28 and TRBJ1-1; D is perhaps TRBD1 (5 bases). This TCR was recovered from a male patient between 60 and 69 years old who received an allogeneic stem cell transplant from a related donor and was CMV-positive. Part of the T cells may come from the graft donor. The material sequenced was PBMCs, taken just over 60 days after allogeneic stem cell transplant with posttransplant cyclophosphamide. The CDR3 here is CASSLEAGPAAFF. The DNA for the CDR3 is TGTGCCAGCAGTTTAGAGGCGGGGCCAGCAGCTTTCTTT.